Listed here are 6 T cell receptor beta chains from one sample, sequenced in a study of patients and donors after allogeneic stem cell transplantation. TCRdb passed the RT-PCR reads through MiXCR, listing each CDR3 protein once. Of approximately 140,000 distinct CDR3 sequences listed, about two fifths are singletons. The specimen sequenced was blood, either unsorted or a sorted T cell fraction (not recorded which). The receptors derive from a human donor who was either an allogeneic HSCT recipient or a stem cell or donor lymphocyte infusion donor (not recorded which). It is not recorded whose cells these are; they may come from a transplant donor.

The chain uses TRBV7-9 and TRBJ1-5, with D possibly matching TRBD1 (6 bases). Trimming shortened V by 7 bases and J by 0 bases, and 10 bases separated the two germline ends. The CDR3 sequence is 14 residues long. Per the germline V gene, CDR1 is SEHNR and CDR2 is FQNEAQ (reference sequence). CDR3 residues: CASNSGDSNQPQHF. CDR3 sequence (DNA): TGTGCCAGCAACTCAGGGGATAGCAATCAGCCCCAGCATTTT.

The table lists this clonotype with many counts. This rearrangement joins TRBV7-2 to TRBJ1-5; D is undetermined. With 2 bases removed from V and 2 bases from J, the gap between germline ends came to 10 bases. Germline V gene sequence: CDR1 SGHTA, CDR2 FQGNSA. This CDR3 spans 15 amino acids. CDR3 loop: CASSLSQLGNQPQHF. The CDR3 nucleotides are TGTGCCAGCAGCTTAAGTCAGTTGGGCAATCAGCCCCAGCATTTT.

This clonotype was found once. The rearrangement uses TRBV28 and TRBJ2-3, with 9 bases lining up with TRBD1. The CDR3 is made up of 15 amino acids. V lost 7 bases to trimming and J lost 0 bases; unmatched junction nucleotides: 5. Germline CDR1 is MDHEN and CDR2 is SYDVKM. The DNA for the CDR3 is TGTGCCAGCAACCAACAGGGGGCTAGCACAGATACGCAGTATTTT. Protein: CASNQQGASTDTQYF.

This clonotype turned up a few times. V and J are TRBV7-2 and TRBJ1-1; D gene ambiguous. Germline assignment: CDR1 SGHTA and CDR2 FQGNSA. V lost 1 base to trimming and J lost 7 bases, with 7 bases between them. The CDR3 is 12 amino acids. The CDR3, as DNA: TGTGCCAGCAGCTTAGGGCCCCGTGAAGCTTTCTTT. Amino acid sequence: CASSLGPREAFF.

This clonotype was observed a handful of times. V and J are TRBV7-9 and TRBJ2-2; TRBD1 matches 8 bases. Germline V gene data show CDR1 as SEHNR and CDR2 as FQNEAQ (reference sequence). This CDR3 has 14 amino acids. Losses at the gene ends were 5 bases for V and 5 bases for J; bases not matched to a gene: 4. The chain's CDR3 is CASSRTGGTGELFF. The CDR3 DNA follows: TGTGCCAGCAGCCGCACAGGGGGTACCGGGGAGCTGTTTTTT.

The rearrangement uses TRBV4-2 and TRBJ1-3; no clear D. This CDR3 comprises 16 residues. V lost 0 bases, J lost 0 bases, and 9 bases lay in between. CDR1 and CDR2 (germline): LGHNA, YNFKEQ. In DNA, the CDR3 is TGTGCCAGCAGCCAAGAAGAAGGGAACTCTGGAAACACCATATATTTT. Residues: CASSQEEGNSGNTIYF.